This T cell receptor (beta chain) was profiled in a study of OX40 agonist ivuxolimab in advanced cancers. About the study: Three patients showed partial responses: one hepatocellular carcinoma and two cutaneous melanoma cases. Study-wide points: Some of the nonresponding patients also showed low levels of normalized T-cell clonal expansion.

This clone was detected only a few times. Its antigen is undetermined. Autoimmune disease history or systemic immunosuppression meant exclusion. Sampling of blood occurred at baseline, cycle 4 day 1, and cycle 7 day 1. The CDR3 runs 14 residues. V lost 6 bases, J lost 5 bases, and 4 bases stayed unmatched. Germline V gives CDR1 SNHLY, CDR2 FYNNEI. Using immunoSEQ multiplex PCR, the repertoire was profiled, and TCRdb retains in-frame clones only, with some absent. The table shows tens of thousands of clones, with 84% occurring only once. This sample comprised CD4+ or CD8+ T cells sorted from blood, obtained in a trial of the OX40 agonist ivuxolimab. The sequence came from an adult with an advanced solid tumor such as melanoma, head and neck, liver or kidney cancer. The chain employs TRBV2 and TRBJ2-5, with 12 nucleotides matching TRBD2. The CDR3 region has the DNA TGTGCCAGCAGCCAAGGGACTAGCGGGGAGACCCAGTACTTC. Its protein is CASSQGTSGETQYF.